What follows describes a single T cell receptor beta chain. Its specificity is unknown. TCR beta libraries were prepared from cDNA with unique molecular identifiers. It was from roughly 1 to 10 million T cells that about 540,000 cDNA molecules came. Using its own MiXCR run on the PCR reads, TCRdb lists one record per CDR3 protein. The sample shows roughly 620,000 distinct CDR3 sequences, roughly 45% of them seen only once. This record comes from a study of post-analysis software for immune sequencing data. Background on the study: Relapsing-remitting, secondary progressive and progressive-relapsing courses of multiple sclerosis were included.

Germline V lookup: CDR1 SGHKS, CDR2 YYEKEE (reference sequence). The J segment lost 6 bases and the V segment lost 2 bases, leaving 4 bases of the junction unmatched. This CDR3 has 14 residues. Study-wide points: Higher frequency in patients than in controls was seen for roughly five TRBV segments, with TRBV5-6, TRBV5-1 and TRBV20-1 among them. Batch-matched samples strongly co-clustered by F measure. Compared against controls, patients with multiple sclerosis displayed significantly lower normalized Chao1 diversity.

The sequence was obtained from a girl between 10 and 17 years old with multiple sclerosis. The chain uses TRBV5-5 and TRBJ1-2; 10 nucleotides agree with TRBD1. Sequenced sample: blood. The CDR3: CASSFDRGQDGYTF. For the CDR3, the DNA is TGTGCCAGCAGCTTCGACAGGGGGCAGGATGGCTACACCTTC. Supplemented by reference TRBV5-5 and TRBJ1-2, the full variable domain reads DAGVTQSPTHLIKTRGQQVTLRCSPISGHKSVSWYQQVLGQGPQFIFQYYEKEERGRGNFPDRFSARQFPNYSSELNVNALLLGDSALYLCASSFDRGQDGYTFGSGTRLTVV.